This T cell receptor beta chain was identified in a study of T cell responses to AZD1222 COVID-19 vaccine listed by TCRdb under 2021. As for the study more broadly: Because spike-specific TCR depth and breadth did not differ between the two schedules, AZD1222 recipients who got a second dose at roughly 4 weeks were pooled with those who got a second dose at roughly 12 weeks. Trial participants were enrolled by age into 18-55, 56-69 and 70-plus year subgroups, with roughly 160, 29 and 62 TCR-sequenced participants respectively. TCR sequencing was performed for roughly 250 trial participants, of whom approximately 200 were given two doses of AZD1222 and 26 were given two doses of MenACWY control vaccine. Study-wide conclusions, independent of this receptor: Reportedly, almost half of the unique spike-specific TCRs recognized epitopes lying outside the regions that are mutated in the B.1.351 and B.1.1.7 variants. Participants were mostly white British and included more females than males, and it was suggested by the authors that clonal diversity may have been underestimated. Conclusions about previously exposed vaccinees were limited because only six or seven AZD1222 recipients were SARS-CoV-2 seropositive at baseline. The 56-69-year group was small, and its depth increase did not reach significance, likely because of low power. Spike-specific TCR breadth and depth rose significantly after two AZD1222 doses compared with day 0 and with MenACWY recipients. Because no day 14 peak-response samples were available, repertoires were characterized only after the peak T cell response. The vaccine-associated CD4 TCRs covered the entire spike protein, and the dominant responses fell in regions 160-218 and 743-854.

CDR1 and CDR2 are drawn from the germline V gene: LGHNA, YSLEER. The junction shows trimming of 2 bases on V and 5 bases on J, and the gene matches do not reach 7 bases of it. Reading from cysteine to phenylalanine, the CDR3 counts 15 amino acids. Solely the CDR3 DNA is kept, with 45 bases framed from the first base. Points on this clone: The antigen this receptor binds is unknown. Base-call qualities are not available, and no considerably larger clone is one nucleotide away.

The CDR3 regions of human TCRbeta chains were analyzed by immunosequencing. Turning to the authors' computational methods: Repertoire TCRs were matched against a reference library of SARS-CoV-2-specific TCRs generated with the MIRA antigen-specificity platform. Breadth was defined as the fraction of unique TCRs that were SARS-CoV-2-associated, and depth was defined as the fraction of total T cells that were SARS-CoV-2-associated. Using the MIRA data, each spike-specific TCR was mapped to the spike region that the TCR reacts to and placed in a CD4 or CD8 class. Log10-transformed breadth and depth values were compared by one-way ANOVA with Sidak's multiple comparisons tests. This immuneACCESS table, as held by TCRdb, lists in-frame sequences with V and J called but not all clones. Of the missing ones, under half trace to an unresolved V gene in checked studies; the others have no known cause. Clone size and V and J calls were adopted from that table, with D and trimming inferred from the DNA. For this sample there are around 99,000 clones; about 90% appear just once. Clones ranked in the top ten supply 7.5% of the sample.

This sample's time point label indicates: baseline before first vaccination. Vaccinee samples were obtained from the UK trials COV001 and COV002, which included a single-blind randomized controlled phase 2/3 trial of AZD1222 (ChAdOx1 nCoV-19) in healthy adults. Trial participant PBMC samples were collected at day 0 and day 28 after the second dose for TCRbeta chain sequencing. This specimen was peripheral blood, taken on day 0 of AZD1222 vaccination. The receptor was isolated from an adult in good health. The chain couples TRBV4-3 to TRBJ2-5; 8 bases in the middle match TRBD1. The CDR3 here reads CASSQTGTGGETQYF. The DNA sequence is TGCGCCAGCAGCCAAACAGGGACAGGAGGGGAGACCCAGTACTTC.